The 25 T cell receptor beta chains below come from one sample, sequenced in a study of blood T cell repertoires in COVID-19. The table came from immunoSEQ multiplex PCR; TCRdb's copy has only in-frame clones and leaves some out. Among 100,000 to 150,000 clones listed, roughly 72% were seen once. Material for sequencing was peripheral blood. The receptors were gathered from a man aged 55 to 70 with acute or convalescent COVID-19.

In DNA, the CDR3 is TGTGCCAGTAGTTTCCGGACTAGCGGGAGAGAGACCCAGTACTTC. It encodes CASSFRTSGRETQYF. J is TRBJ2-5 and V is TRBV19, with TRBD2 identical over 13 bases. V was pared by 5 bases and J by 4 bases, with 4 bases of the junction left unmatched. Per germline, CDR1 LNHDA and CDR2 SQIVND (reference sequence). This CDR3 has 15 amino acids.

The V and J genes are TRBV11-3 and TRBJ1-1; possibly TRBD1 for D (5 bases). The length of the CDR3 is 20 residues. Germline assignment: CDR1 SGHNT and CDR2 YENEEA. The V gene lost 1 base and the J gene lost 0 bases, with 24 bases spanning the gap. CDR3 nucleotide sequence: TGTGCCAGCAGCTTAGGAGTTGTTTGGTGGGGGGATTTAATGAACACTGAAGCTTTCTTT. Its translation is CASSLGVVWWGDLMNTEAFF.

This clone was counted between two and nine times. This chain joins TRBV27 and TRBJ2-6; D not resolved. Germline V gene lookup returns CDR1 MNHEY and CDR2 SMNVEV (reference sequence). Trimming removed 5 bases at V and 0 bases at J, with 8 bases between. CDR3 length: 15 amino acids. CDR3 sequence (DNA): TGTGCCAGCAGTCCAAGCTACTCTGGGGCCAACGTCCTGACTTTC. It specifies CASSPSYSGANVLTF.

V and J are TRBV27 and TRBJ2-6; no definite D call. The length of the CDR3 is 14 residues. V was clipped by 3 bases and J by 2 bases, with 5 bases between them. Germline CDR1 and CDR2: MNHEY and SMNVEV (reference sequence). This chain's CDR3 is CASSFSAGANVLTF. In DNA form, the CDR3 reads TGTGCCAGCAGTTTCTCGGCTGGGGCCAACGTCCTGACTTTC.

This clone was counted between two and nine times. This chain joins TRBV5-1 and TRBJ2-7; no definite D call. V was clipped by 1 base and J by 3 bases, with 8 bases between them. The length of the CDR3 is 13 residues. Germline V CDR1 and CDR2: SGHRS, YFSETQ. As DNA, the CDR3 is TGCGCCAGCAGCTTGTCTTCCCGCTACGAGCAGTACTTC. It codes for CASSLSSRYEQYF.

The chain employs TRBV5-1 and TRBJ2-5; TRBD1 agrees at 8 bases. The CDR3 sequence is 15 residues long. Germline CDR1 SGHRS, CDR2 YFSETQ. V trimming: 4 bases; J trimming: 3 bases; junction bases outside the gene matches: 8. The CDR3, as DNA: TGCGCCAGCAGCCTGTTGGGACAGGAAAAAGAGACCCAGTACTTC. As protein: CASSLLGQEKETQYF.

This clone was seen more than once but under ten times. The chain carries TRBV7-9 and TRBJ2-1, with D unresolved. CDR1 SEHNR and CDR2 FQNEAQ come from the germline V gene (reference sequence). The CDR3 totals 13 residues. V was trimmed by 4 bases and J by 7 bases, leaving 11 bases between them. CDR3 residues: CASSSTVPNEQFF. The CDR3 DNA sequence: TGTGCCAGCAGCTCCACAGTCCCGAATGAGCAGTTCTTC.

The genes are TRBV7-9 and TRBJ2-1, with 10 bases lining up with TRBD2. CDR1 and CDR2 (germline): SEHNR, FQNEAQ (reference sequence). This CDR3 has 17 residues. The junction had 13 bases not matched to a gene; V was cut back by 5 bases and J by 6 bases. The CDR3 sequence: CASSVGLLAGAGNEQFF. CDR3 DNA: TGTGCCAGCAGCGTAGGCCTCCTAGCGGGGGCGGGCAATGAGCAGTTCTTC.

This clone appeared once. The chain employs TRBV3-1 (or the pseudogene TRBV3-2) and TRBJ1-2; tentatively, D is TRBD1 (5 bases). The CDR3 extends over 14 amino acids. Germline V gene data show CDR1 as LGHDT and CDR2 as YNNKEL (reference sequence). Trimming pared 4 bases from V and 4 bases from J, leaving 13 bases between. The CDR3 DNA follows: TGTGCCAGCAGCCCCCGTGGGGCGGTCTATGGCTACACCTTC. Encoded protein: CASSPRGAVYGYTF.

This clone was detected a few times. The J gene is TRBJ1-1, the V gene TRBV5-1, with D possibly TRBD1 on 5 matching bases. Germline CDR1 SGHRS, CDR2 YFSETQ. Trimming took 0 bases from V and 0 from J, leaving 15 bases between them. CDR3 length: 17 residues. CDR3 protein: CASSLDPRGGMNTEAFF. DNA of the CDR3: TGCGCCAGCAGCTTGGACCCAAGGGGAGGGATGAACACTGAAGCTTTCTTT.

The chain is built from TRBV3-1 (or the pseudogene TRBV3-2) and TRBJ2-7; 12 bases fit TRBD2. Germline V gene lookup returns CDR1 LGHDT and CDR2 YNNKEL (reference sequence). The V segment lost 3 bases and the J segment 5 bases; nucleotides outside the gene matches: 8. The CDR3 runs to 16 residues. The CDR3 loop is CASSQPTSGRNHEQYF. The CDR3 nucleotides are TGTGCCAGCAGCCAGCCCACTAGCGGGAGGAACCACGAGCAGTACTTC.

The rearrangement uses TRBV5-5 and TRBJ1-2; weak D call: TRBD1 (5 bases). Germline loops: CDR1 SGHKS, CDR2 YYEKEE (reference sequence). Deletions cut 7 bases from V and 2 bases from J, with 15 bases between. The CDR3 covers 14 residues. CDR3 in amino acids: CASGGTSRNYGYTF. CDR3 bases: TGTGCCAGCGGCGGGACTTCTCGGAACTATGGCTACACCTTC.

In this sample, this clone turned up a few times. The chain uses TRBV6-5 and TRBJ2-4; D perhaps matches TRBD2 (5 bases). Trimming took 4 bases from V and 8 from J, leaving 21 bases between them. Germline lookup yields CDR1 MNHEY and CDR2 SVGAGI. The length of the CDR3 is 16 residues. CDR3 bases: TGTGCCAGCAGTTTGTCTGGAAGGGCTAGCCAGGACATTCAGTACTTC. Its translation is CASSLSGRASQDIQYF.

The chain combines TRBV19 with TRBJ1-5, with 9 nucleotides matching TRBD1. Germline CDR1 LNHDA, CDR2 SQIVND (reference sequence). This CDR3 is 21 amino acids long. V lost 5 bases to trimming and J lost 0 bases; unmatched junction nucleotides: 20. The CDR3 region has the DNA TGTGCCAGTAGTCCCCCGACGGGGACAGGGTTTTCTGTGCGTAGCAATCAGCCCCAGCATTTT. Translated, it gives CASSPPTGTGFSVRSNQPQHF.

This clone is a singleton in its sample. The chain links TRBV18 to TRBJ2-2; TRBD1 agrees at 7 bases. Trimming cost V 3 bases and J 3 bases; bases outside gene matches: 4. The germline gives CDR1 KGHSH, CDR2 LQKENI. This CDR3 comprises 15 residues. CDR3 coding DNA: TGTGCCAGCTCACCGACAGGGTGGGACACCGGGGAGCTGTTTTTT. Its protein is CASSPTGWDTGELFF. The whole variable domain, filled in from reference TRBV18 and TRBJ2-2, reads NAGVMQNPRHLVRRRGQEARLRCSPMKGHSHVYWYRQLPEEGLKFMVYLQKENIIDESGMPKERFSAEFPKEGPSILRIQQVVRGDSAAYFCASSPTGWDTGELFFGEGSRLTVL.

The rearrangement links TRBV5-1 to TRBJ2-5; 9 nucleotides line up with TRBD1. The V gene's germline CDR1 is SGHRS and CDR2 YFSETQ. The CDR3 covers 15 residues. Unmatched junction bases numbered 7, after V lost 3 bases and J lost 4 bases. CDR3 amino acids: CASSWGQGERETQYF. The DNA of the CDR3 is TGCGCCAGCAGCTGGGGACAGGGTGAGCGAGAGACCCAGTACTTC.

The chain recombines TRBV5-1 with TRBJ2-1, with a possible D match to TRBD2 (5 bases). V was trimmed by 4 bases and J by 0 bases, leaving 8 bases between them. CDR3 length: 14 amino acids. In germline, CDR1 is SGHRS, CDR2 YFSETQ. The CDR3: CASSPEVSYNEQFF. CDR3 DNA sequence: TGCGCCAGCAGCCCGGAGGTCTCCTACAATGAGCAGTTCTTC.

This clone was detected only a few times. This sequence joins TRBV6-5 and TRBJ1-1; D may be TRBD1 (6 bases). Germline lookup yields CDR1 MNHEY and CDR2 SVGAGI. This CDR3 comprises 12 residues. V was trimmed by 4 bases and J by 5 bases, leaving 8 bases between them. This CDR3 reads CASSFQGTEAFF. In nucleotides, the CDR3 is TGTGCCAGCAGTTTCCAGGGGACTGAAGCTTTCTTT.

The chain employs TRBV5-1 and TRBJ2-5; 9 bases agree with TRBD2. CDR3 length equals 15 residues. Unmatched junction bases numbered 3, after V lost 0 bases and J lost 3 bases. CDR1 is SGHRS and CDR2 is YFSETQ in the germline V gene. This chain's CDR3 is CASSLAGGREETQYF. The CDR3 coding sequence is TGCGCCAGCAGCTTGGCGGGCGGGAGGGAAGAGACCCAGTACTTC.

The gene calls are TRBV9 and TRBJ2-7; 7 bases are shared with TRBD1. The CDR3 consists of 14 residues. CDR1 is SGDLS and CDR2 is YYNGEE in the germline V gene. The ends lost 3 bases at V and 4 bases at J; junction bases unmatched: 7. CDR3 sequence: CASSEGPGGYEQYF. For the CDR3, the DNA is TGTGCCAGCAGCGAGGGCCCAGGGGGTTACGAGCAGTACTTC.

This chain joins TRBV9 and TRBJ1-4; 7 bases are a match to TRBD1. This CDR3 region has 15 residues. The V segment lost 4 bases and the J segment 4 bases; nucleotides outside the gene matches: 7. Germline CDR1 SGDLS, CDR2 YYNGEE. CDR3 DNA: TGTGCCAGCAGCTTGTCACAGGGGAATAATGAAAAACTGTTTTTT. Translated, it gives CASSLSQGNNEKLFF.

This sequence joins TRBV2 and TRBJ2-2; D may be TRBD1 (6 bases). The CDR3 length is 15 residues. Trimming left V 6 bases short and J 0 bases short, with 11 bases between. Germline loops: CDR1 SNHLY, CDR2 FYNNEI. CDR3 coding DNA: TGTGCCAGCAGCCCACAGGGAGCGAACACCGGGGAGCTGTTTTTT. It yields the protein CASSPQGANTGELFF.

The CDR3 protein is CASSSDRRAYTEAFF. CDR3 coding DNA: TGTGCCAGCAGCTCCGACAGACGAGCGTACACTGAAGCTTTCTTT. The chain joins TRBV7-6 to TRBJ1-1; TRBD1 might be the D (5 bases). Trimming removed 4 bases at V and 3 bases at J, with 15 bases between. CDR3 length: 15 amino acids. Germline V gene data show CDR1 as SGHVS and CDR2 as FNYEAQ.

The CDR3 reads CASSPRRTNTEAFF. CDR3 nucleotide sequence: TGTGCCAGCAGCCCCAGAAGGACTAACACTGAAGCTTTCTTT. This sequence joins TRBV6-5 and TRBJ1-1; D gene ambiguous. The CDR3 is made up of 14 amino acids. The V and J ends lost 6 bases and 2 bases respectively, with 13 bases between them. Per germline, CDR1 MNHEY and CDR2 SVGAGI.

The CDR3 bases are TGTGCCAGCAGCCGGGTCCCAGGGGGCCTCACTGAAGCTTTCTTT. Translation: CASSRVPGGLTEAFF. This sequence joins TRBV3-1 (or the pseudogene TRBV3-2) and TRBJ1-1, with TRBD1 matching over 8 bases. The V and J ends lost 4 bases and 4 bases, in that order; junction bases with no gene match: 8. In germline, CDR1 is LGHDT, CDR2 YNNKEL (reference sequence). The CDR3 sequence is 15 residues long.